A selection of T cell receptor beta chains follows, all from one sample in a study of T cell responses to AZD1222 COVID-19 vaccine. The method was immunoSEQ multiplex PCR; TCRdb's version includes in-frame clones alone and lacks a portion of them. Of roughly 120,000 clones listed, around 87% were seen once; the top ten hold roughly 5%. Sequenced material: peripheral blood, taken on day 0 of AZD1222 vaccination. These receptors were taken from an adult in good health. Both conserved end residues are part of each CDR3. The D gene is left open where the match is weak. Clone size is shown for a subset of rows, as once, few, many or a class of expanded clone.

j_gene: TRBJ2-7
abundance: -
d_gene: -
v_gene: TRBV6-5
CDR3nt: TGTGCCAGCAGTTACTCGGGAGGGGGCTACGAGCAGTACTTC
CDR3aa: CASSYSGGGYEQYF

j_gene: TRBJ2-3
abundance: few
d_gene: -
v_gene: TRBV6-2/TRBV6-3
CDR3nt: TGTGCCAGCAGTTATTTCCGAGATACGCAGTATTTT
CDR3aa: CASSYFRDTQYF

j_gene: TRBJ1-2
abundance: -
d_gene: TRBD1
v_gene: TRBV5-1
CDR3nt: TGCGCCAGCAGCTTGGCAGGGGGCGCGCAGGGCTACACCTTC
CDR3aa: CASSLAGGAQGYTF

j_gene: TRBJ1-2
abundance: -
d_gene: -
v_gene: TRBV20-1
CDR3nt: TGCAGTGCTAGTATCGTGACAGAGGAGTATGGCTACACCTTC
CDR3aa: CSASIVTEEYGYTF

j_gene: TRBJ1-2
abundance: -
d_gene: -
v_gene: TRBV11-2
CDR3nt: TGTGCCAGCAGCACCCGGGAGGGGGTGGGTGGCTACACCTTC
CDR3aa: CASSTREGVGGYTF

j_gene: TRBJ2-7
abundance: once
d_gene: -
v_gene: TRBV28
CDR3nt: TGTGCCAGCAGTTTAAAGGGGGGGGGACAGCCCCTCTCCTACGAGCAGTACTTC
CDR3aa: CASSLKGGGQPLSYEQYF

j_gene: TRBJ1-6
abundance: once
d_gene: -
v_gene: TRBV6-5
CDR3nt: TGTGCCAGCAGTTACTCTGGAGGGGAGAGTTCACCCCTCCACTTT
CDR3aa: CASSYSGGESSPLHF

j_gene: TRBJ2-1
abundance: few
d_gene: -
v_gene: TRBV19
CDR3nt: TGTGCCAGTACCCTAGACGGGGGAAGCACCTATGAGCAGTTCTTC
CDR3aa: CASTLDGGSTYEQFF

j_gene: TRBJ1-5
abundance: once
d_gene: TRBD1
v_gene: TRBV5-7
CDR3nt: TGTGCCAGCAGCTTGGCACCGGGACAGGAGCTTATTGGCAATCAGCCCCAGCATTTT
CDR3aa: CASSLAPGQELIGNQPQHF

j_gene: TRBJ1-3
abundance: -
d_gene: -
v_gene: TRBV5-6
CDR3nt: TGTGCCAGCAGCAACAGCATATCAAGAAACGGAAACACCATATATTTT
CDR3aa: CASSNSISRNGNTIYF

j_gene: TRBJ1-2
abundance: -
d_gene: -
v_gene: TRBV6-2/TRBV6-3
CDR3nt: TGTGCCAGCAGTGTGGGAACACCACGATACTATGGCTACACCTTC
CDR3aa: CASSVGTPRYYGYTF

j_gene: TRBJ2-4
abundance: -
d_gene: TRBD2
v_gene: TRBV4-1
CDR3nt: TGCGCCAGCAGCCCCCACCTGGCGGGGGAGCGCAAAAACATTCAGTACTTC
CDR3aa: CASSPHLAGERKNIQYF

j_gene: TRBJ1-1
abundance: -
d_gene: -
v_gene: TRBV3-1/TRBV3-2
CDR3nt: TGTGCCAGCAGGCCGGTGGCCCGGGGTGAAGCTTTCTTT
CDR3aa: CASRPVARGEAFF

j_gene: TRBJ2-1
abundance: -
d_gene: -
v_gene: TRBV18
CDR3nt: TGTGCCAGCTCACCACCCCCTAAGGGAGGCGAGCAGTTCTTC
CDR3aa: CASSPPPKGGEQFF

j_gene: TRBJ2-3
abundance: -
d_gene: TRBD1
v_gene: TRBV7-9
CDR3nt: TGTGCCAGCAGCAAAGAAGGGGGCGGGACAGATACGCAGTATTTT
CDR3aa: CASSKEGGGTDTQYF

j_gene: TRBJ2-7
abundance: -
d_gene: TRBD2
v_gene: TRBV3-1/TRBV3-2
CDR3nt: TGTGCCAGCAGCCAAGGACTAGCGGTAAACTACGAGCAGTACTTC
CDR3aa: CASSQGLAVNYEQYF

j_gene: TRBJ2-2
abundance: -
d_gene: -
v_gene: TRBV24-1
CDR3nt: TGTGCCACCAGTGATTGGGGGCGGTCGAACACCGGGGAGCTGTTTTTT
CDR3aa: CATSDWGRSNTGELFF

j_gene: TRBJ2-1
abundance: few
d_gene: TRBD1
v_gene: TRBV28
CDR3nt: TGTGCCAGCAGTATACCCGGGACAGGGATCTATGAGCAGTTCTTC
CDR3aa: CASSIPGTGIYEQFF

j_gene: TRBJ2-7
abundance: few
d_gene: TRBD2
v_gene: TRBV15
CDR3nt: TGTGCCACCAGCGGGGAGGGCACCTACGAGCAGTACTTC
CDR3aa: CATSGEGTYEQYF

j_gene: TRBJ2-3
abundance: once
d_gene: TRBD2
v_gene: TRBV10-3
CDR3nt: TGTGCCATCCGTGGACTAGCGGGGGGGCTAGATACGCAGTATTTT
CDR3aa: CAIRGLAGGLDTQYF

j_gene: TRBJ2-1
abundance: -
d_gene: -
v_gene: TRBV5-4
CDR3nt: TGTGCCAGCAGGGGTGGTGGTGTGGTATTTGAGCAGTTCTTC
CDR3aa: CASRGGGVVFEQFF

j_gene: TRBJ1-2
abundance: -
d_gene: -
v_gene: TRBV29-1
CDR3nt: TGCAGCGTTAATCAGGGTGGCTATGGCTACACCTTC
CDR3aa: CSVNQGGYGYTF